A single sample gave rise to the 9 T cell receptor beta chains below, sequenced in a study of T cell repertoires in cytomegalovirus infection. TCRdb reanalysed the reads using MiXCR and keeps one entry per CDR3 protein. The data show 250,000 to 400,000 distinct CDR3 sequences, approximately 25% seen once. No cognate antigen is known for these TCRs. The sequences come from cultured PBMCs, collected from culture after CMV antigen stimulation. Every receptor here comes from a human donor in good health (CMV status not recorded). Some clones in this sample may be carry-over from other donors' samples.

This sequence joins TRBV5-4 and TRBJ2-6; maybe TRBD2 (6 bases). V was shortened by 7 bases and J by 2 bases, with 10 bases between the two germline ends. The CDR3 has 14 amino acids. CDR1 and CDR2 (germline): SGHNT, YYREEE (reference sequence). CDR3 in DNA: TGTGCCAGCGCCCCGGGGGCTGGGGCCAACGTCCTGACTTTC. This codes for CASAPGAGANVLTF.

The chain recombines TRBV20-1 with TRBJ2-5, with a possible D match to TRBD1 (6 bases). This CDR3 contains 15 residues. The germline V gene has CDR1 DFQATT and CDR2 SNEGSKA (reference sequence). V lost 3 bases to trimming and J lost 2 bases, with 16 bases between them. The CDR3 is CSASSATGVQETQYF. CDR3 nucleotides: TGCAGTGCTAGTTCGGCGACAGGCGTACAAGAGACCCAGTACTTC.

This clonotype occurred a few times. The chain joins TRBV4-3 to TRBJ2-6; no clear D gene. Germline loops: CDR1 LGHNA, CDR2 YSLEER. This CDR3 has 17 residues. V was cut by 0 bases and J by 2 bases, with 11 bases left in between. CDR3 nucleotide sequence: TGCGCCAGCAGCCAAGAGAAGATAGGGACTGGGGCCAACGTCCTGACTTTC. Protein: CASSQEKIGTGANVLTF.

This clonotype has a single count. The chain couples TRBV27 to TRBJ1-6; D is perhaps TRBD1 (6 bases). The CDR3 covers 13 residues. The V gene lost 6 bases and the J gene lost 12 bases, with 15 bases spanning the gap. Germline V gene lookup returns CDR1 MNHEY and CDR2 SMNVEV (reference sequence). The CDR3 DNA is TGTGCCAGCAGCCAAACGACAGGTGAACCCCTCCACTTT. It codes for CASSQTTGEPLHF.

This clonotype was observed a few times. The chain's CDR3 is CASSLATINNEQFF. The CDR3 DNA reads TGTGCCAGCAGCTTAGCTACAATTAACAATGAGCAGTTCTTC. The chain carries TRBV7-9 and TRBJ2-1, with D unresolved. Trimming left V 0 bases short and J 5 bases short, with 8 bases between. Germline CDR1 and CDR2: SEHNR and FQNEAQ (reference sequence). The CDR3 has 14 amino acids.

In its sample, this clonotype was seen a few times. The chain joins TRBV27 to TRBJ2-5; D is perhaps TRBD2 (6 bases). Trimming pared 2 bases from V and 5 bases from J, leaving 21 bases between. This CDR3 region has 17 residues. Germline assignment: CDR1 MNHEY and CDR2 SMNVEV (reference sequence). CDR3: CASSLKKVAVGWETQYF. The CDR3 nucleotides read TGTGCCAGCAGTTTAAAGAAGGTAGCGGTGGGATGGGAGACCCAGTACTTC.

At least ten counts were recorded for this clonotype. One junction end does not reproduce the germline sequence, and a read error may be involved. The gene calls are TRBV6-2 or TRBV6-3 and TRBJ2-1; 9 bases match TRBD2. The germline CDR1 and CDR2 sequences are MNHEY and SVGEGT. This CDR3 region has 13 residues. CDR3 DNA sequence: TGTGCCACCAGTAGCGGGAGTTACAATGAGCAGTTCTTC. Translating it yields CATSSGSYNEQFF.

At least ten counts were recorded for this clonotype. This sequence joins TRBV7-2 and TRBJ2-1; 8 bases fit TRBD2. V lost 1 base and J lost 5; bases outside the gene matches: 7. The germline V gene has CDR1 SGHTA and CDR2 FQGNSA. The CDR3 loop spans 16 amino acids. The DNA for the CDR3 is TGTGCCAGCAGCTTAGGATTTGCGGGAGGACACAATGAGCAGTTCTTC. Amino acids: CASSLGFAGGHNEQFF.

The genes are TRBV20-1 and TRBJ1-1; D gene ambiguous. Germline values: CDR1 DFQATT, CDR2 SNEGSKA (reference sequence). The CDR3 runs 13 residues. Trimming pared 1 base from V and 1 base from J, leaving 7 bases between. The CDR3 DNA reads TGCAGTGCTAGAGGTGAGAAGAACACTGAAGCTTTCTTT. This encodes CSARGEKNTEAFF.